Shown below are 32 T cell receptor beta chains from a single sample sequenced in a study of blood T cell repertoires in COVID-19. The data were produced by immunoSEQ multiplex PCR, yet TCRdb's version contains in-frame clones alone and is incomplete. The sample shows about 360,000 clones, roughly 87% of them seen only once. The sample consisted of PBMCs or T cells enriched from blood (not recorded which). These receptors came from a woman in her 40s with acute COVID-19.

The V and J genes are TRBV19 and TRBJ1-1; no clear D. With 1 base removed from V and 1 base from J, the gap between germline ends came to 7 bases. The germline V gene encodes CDR1 LNHDA and CDR2 SQIVND (reference sequence). This CDR3 contains 14 residues. The chain's CDR3 is CASSIAGRNTEAFF. CDR3 coding DNA: TGTGCCAGTAGTATAGCTGGCCGGAACACTGAAGCTTTCTTT.

The chain combines TRBV5-1 with TRBJ1-2; 7 nucleotides line up with TRBD1. The CDR3 runs to 14 residues. Germline V CDR1 and CDR2: SGHRS, YFSETQ. Trimming cost V 1 base and J 6 bases; bases outside gene matches: 6. This chain's CDR3 is CASSLSTGENGYTF. The CDR3 region has the DNA TGCGCCAGCAGCTTGTCAACAGGGGAAAATGGCTACACCTTC.

This clone has just one count. The same CDR3 is also encoded by other DNA sequences in this sample. The V and J genes are TRBV11-2 and TRBJ1-2, with 9 bases that match TRBD1. CDR3 length equals 14 residues. Germline loops: CDR1 SGHAT, CDR2 FQNNGV. Trimming cost V 3 bases and J 3 bases; bases outside gene matches: 2. For the CDR3, the DNA is TGTGCCAGCAGCTTGGGACAGGGTGACTATGGCTACACCTTC. It is translated as CASSLGQGDYGYTF.

The DNA for the CDR3 is TGTGCCAGTACTCCATCGACAGGGGCCTATGGCTACACCTTC. The encoded protein is CASTPSTGAYGYTF. V is TRBV19 and J is TRBJ1-2; 8 bases line up with TRBD1. J lost 4 bases, V lost 7 bases, and 8 bases had no gene match. This CDR3 contains 14 residues. Per the germline V gene, CDR1 is LNHDA and CDR2 is SQIVND (reference sequence).

The chain couples TRBV5-5 to TRBJ2-1, with 12 bases that match TRBD2. There are 15 residues in the CDR3. Looked up from germline, CDR1 is SGHKS and CDR2 is YYEKEE (reference sequence). V shed 1 base, J shed 9 bases, and the junction held 5 bases outside the gene matches. CDR3 in amino acids: CASSLLAGGLGEQFF. CDR3 nucleotide sequence: TGTGCCAGCAGCTTGCTAGCGGGGGGGCTGGGTGAGCAGTTCTTC.

This rearrangement joins TRBV2 to TRBJ2-3; no reliable D call. The CDR3 has 13 amino acids. CDR1 is SNHLY and CDR2 is FYNNEI in the germline V gene. The CDR3 DNA follows: TGTGCTGCGTTTAAGGAGAGAACAGATACGCAGTATTTT. This translates into CAAFKERTDTQYF.

V is TRBV11-2 and J is TRBJ2-3; D remains unclear. CDR3 length: 13 amino acids. The V gene's germline CDR1 is SGHAT and CDR2 FQNNGV. V was trimmed by 5 bases and J by 2 bases, leaving 8 bases between them. CDR3 in amino acids: CASSRSPTDTQYF. For the CDR3, the DNA is TGTGCCAGCAGCCGCAGTCCCACAGATACGCAGTATTTT. The variable domain in full, with the rest retrieved from reference TRBV11-2 and TRBJ2-3, is EAGVAQSPRYKIIEKRQSVAFWCNPISGHATLYWYQQILGQGPKLLIQFQNNGVVDDSQLPKDRFSAERLKGVDSTLKIQPAKLEDSAVYLCASSRSPTDTQYFGPGTRLTVL.

The chain employs TRBV3-1 (or the pseudogene TRBV3-2) and TRBJ1-4, with a weak D call TRBD1 (5 bases). Germline V gives CDR1 LGHDT, CDR2 YNNKEL (reference sequence). This CDR3 is built from 13 residues. Trimming took off 3 bases at V and 5 bases at J, with 7 bases between the two ends. CDR3 protein: CASSQPGNEKLFF. The CDR3 coding sequence is TGTGCCAGCAGCCAGCCAGGGAATGAAAAACTGTTTTTT.

The genes are TRBV5-1 and TRBJ1-1; TRBD1 is a possible D gene (6 bases). Trimming took 1 base from V and 1 from J, leaving 11 bases between them. The CDR3 totals 15 residues. CDR1 and CDR2 from the germline V gene are SGHRS and YFSETQ. The CDR3: CASSLTQGPNTEAFF. CDR3 bases: TGCGCCAGCAGCTTGACACAGGGTCCGAACACTGAAGCTTTCTTT.

The chain combines TRBV9 with TRBJ1-2; 9 bases agree with TRBD1. The CDR3 runs to 15 residues. Germline assignment: CDR1 SGDLS and CDR2 YYNGEE. Unmatched junction bases numbered 9, after V lost 4 bases and J lost 5 bases. The chain's CDR3 is CASSTGGAGGYGYTF. DNA for the CDR3: TGTGCCAGCAGCACAGGGGGCGCGGGTGGATATGGCTACACCTTC. The full variable domain, completed using reference TRBV9 and TRBJ1-2, is DSGVTQTPKHLITATGQRVTLRCSPRSGDLSVYWYQQSLDQGLQFLIQYYNGEERAKGNILERFSAQQFPDLHSELNLSSLELGDSALYFCASSTGGAGGYGYTFGSGTRLTVV.

The rearrangement links TRBV19 to TRBJ2-3, with 8 bases lining up with TRBD2. Germline V gene sequence: CDR1 LNHDA, CDR2 SQIVND (reference sequence). The CDR3 is 16 residues long. Losses at the gene ends were 5 bases for V and 3 bases for J; bases not matched to a gene: 10. The CDR3 DNA reads as TGTGCCAGTAGTCCTCTAGGACTAGCTGGGACAGATACGCAGTATTTT. Translation gives CASSPLGLAGTDTQYF.

The rearrangement joins TRBV7-9 to TRBJ1-2, with D tentatively TRBD1 (6 bases). The CDR3 is 14 amino acids. The germline gives CDR1 SEHNR, CDR2 FQNEAQ (reference sequence). Trimming shortened V by 8 bases and J by 7 bases, and 20 bases separated the two germline ends. Here the CDR3 DNA reads TGTGCCAGCGCAAACCGGGGGGCAGGTGGTGGCTACACCTTC. This encodes CASANRGAGGGYTF.

V is TRBV6-5 and J is TRBJ2-5, with TRBD2 as a possible D gene (6 bases). The germline V gene has CDR1 MNHEY and CDR2 SVGAGI. The CDR3 is 14 amino acids. V gave up 6 bases and J gave up 4 bases, with 15 bases separating them. The CDR3, as DNA: TGTGCCAGCAGCCGGGACTCCGGCCCAGAGACCCAGTACTTC. Translating gives CASSRDSGPETQYF.

The chain joins TRBV9 to TRBJ1-3, with no clear D. Germline assignment: CDR1 SGDLS and CDR2 YYNGEE. The CDR3 runs to 13 residues. Trimming shortened V by 0 bases and J by 2 bases, and 3 bases separated the two germline ends. This CDR3 reads CASSVDTGNTIYF. The CDR3 nucleotides read TGTGCCAGCAGCGTAGATACTGGAAACACCATATATTTT.

The chain couples TRBV5-4 to TRBJ2-7; the match to TRBD1 covers 9 bases. The CDR3 runs to 15 residues. In germline, CDR1 is SGHNT, CDR2 YYREEE (reference sequence). With 8 bases clipped from V and 3 bases from J, the junction kept 12 bases outside the gene matches. Written as DNA, the CDR3 is TGTGCCAGTAACGAACAGGGGGCGCGAGACTACGAGCAGTACTTC. This encodes CASNEQGARDYEQYF.

J is TRBJ2-3 and V is TRBV12-2; TRBD2 is the table's D call and was not checked against the DNA. TRBV12-2 is noted as a pseudogene. This CDR3 spans 22 amino acids. The CDR3 coding sequence is TGTGCAAGTCGCTTTCAAGAGGGCTGGCAACTAGCGGAATCGAGGGCAACAGATACGCAGTATTTT. Protein product: CASRFQEGWQLAESRATDTQYF.

The chain combines TRBV3-1 (or the pseudogene TRBV3-2) with TRBJ2-3; 12 nucleotides agree with TRBD2. The CDR3 totals 17 residues. V gave up 4 bases and J gave up 2 bases; unmatched junction bases: 7. Germline CDR1 is LGHDT and CDR2 is YNNKEL (reference sequence). The CDR3 spells CASSLGLAGPITDTQYF. CDR3 coding DNA: TGTGCCAGCAGCCTCGGACTAGCGGGGCCGATCACAGATACGCAGTATTTT.

This chain uses TRBV5-4 with TRBJ1-6; 8 nucleotides align to TRBD1. Germline values: CDR1 SGHNT, CDR2 YYREEE (reference sequence). The CDR3 consists of 17 residues. J was trimmed by 7 bases and V by 1 base; bases with no gene match: 10. The CDR3 sequence: CASSLLGRGLGNSPLHF. CDR3 sequence (DNA): TGTGCCAGCAGCTTGCTTGGCAGGGGGCTTGGAAATTCACCCCTCCACTTT.

A single count supports this clone. The chain couples TRBV20-1 to TRBJ2-3; TRBD2 aligns across 9 bases. Germline lookup yields CDR1 DFQATT and CDR2 SNEGSKA (reference sequence). J was trimmed by 4 bases and V by 4 bases; bases with no gene match: 9. The CDR3 contains 15 residues. CDR3 loop: CSAIEKRGAPDTQYF. The CDR3 region has the DNA TGCAGTGCTATTGAAAAGCGGGGGGCCCCAGATACGCAGTATTTT.

The chain links TRBV2 to TRBJ1-3; maybe TRBD1 (6 bases). The CDR3 extends over 16 amino acids. The germline V gene has CDR1 SNHLY and CDR2 FYNNEI. Trimming stripped 5 bases from V and 0 bases from J, with 14 bases between. The CDR3 loop is CASSSSGASSGNTIYF. CDR3 nucleotides: TGTGCCAGCAGTAGTTCAGGGGCCAGCTCTGGAAACACCATATATTTT. The full variable domain, completed using reference TRBV2 and TRBJ1-3, is EPEVTQTPSHQVTQMGQEVILRCVPISNHLYFYWYRQILGQKVEFLVSFYNNEISEKSEIFDDQFSVERPDGSNFTLKIRSTKLEDSAMYFCASSSSGASSGNTIYFGEGSWLTVV.

This sequence joins TRBV11-2 and TRBJ1-2; TRBD1 agrees at 7 bases. This CDR3 comprises 13 residues. CDR1 is SGHAT, CDR2 FQNNGV, per germline. V dropped 5 bases and J dropped 4; count of bases not matched to a gene: 4. The CDR3, as DNA: TGTGCCAGCAGCCCGGGACAGTTCTATGGCTACACCTTC. Encoded protein: CASSPGQFYGYTF.

The V call is TRBV4-2, the J call TRBJ2-7; 9 bases line up with TRBD1. Germline V gene lookup returns CDR1 LGHNA and CDR2 YNFKEQ. This CDR3 spans 16 amino acids. The V gene end was trimmed by 2 bases and the J gene end by 5 bases; junction bases not matched to a gene: 10. The CDR3 protein is CASSQLAGTGNHEQYF. The CDR3 nucleotides are TGTGCCAGCAGCCAACTAGCCGGGACAGGGAACCACGAGCAGTACTTC.

In this sample, this clone turned up once. The V call is TRBV3-1 (or the pseudogene TRBV3-2), the J call TRBJ2-3; 10 positions match TRBD2. CDR3 length equals 15 residues. Trimming at V came to 4 bases and at J to 7 bases, leaving 8 bases not matched to a gene. Germline CDR1 LGHDT, CDR2 YNNKEL (reference sequence). Here the CDR3 DNA reads TGTGCCAGCAGCCCGCAGCTAGCGGGGGTCAATACGCAGTATTTT. Residues: CASSPQLAGVNTQYF.

The chain uses TRBV5-5 and TRBJ2-2; 9 bases map to TRBD2. Germline loops: CDR1 SGHKS, CDR2 YYEKEE (reference sequence). V shed 0 bases, J shed 4 bases, and the junction held 4 bases outside the gene matches. CDR3 length: 16 residues. CDR3 nucleotides: TGTGCCAGCAGCTTGGACCCGCGGGGGGGCACCGGGGAGCTGTTTTTT. It codes for CASSLDPRGGTGELFF. Looking up the rest from reference TRBV5-5 and TRBJ2-2 gives the full variable domain: DAGVTQSPTHLIKTRGQQVTLRCSPISGHKSVSWYQQVLGQGPQFIFQYYEKEERGRGNFPDRFSARQFPNYSSELNVNALLLGDSALYLCASSLDPRGGTGELFFGEGSRLTVL.

The rearrangement joins TRBV30 to TRBJ1-6; D gene ambiguous. The CDR3 contains 13 residues. Germline V gene data show CDR1 as GTSNPN and CDR2 as SVGIG (reference sequence). The V and J ends lost 0 bases and 10 bases respectively, with 10 bases between them. Written as DNA, the CDR3 is TGTGCCTGGAGTGTACCTTCAGCGTCACCCCTCCACTTT. Residues: CAWSVPSASPLHF.

J is TRBJ2-2 and V is TRBV30; D gene ambiguous. Per the germline V gene, CDR1 is GTSNPN and CDR2 is SVGIG (reference sequence). The ends were cut back, 0 bases at V and 0 bases at J, with 11 bases in the middle. The CDR3 has 16 amino acids. The CDR3: CAWSVTTSSNTGELFF. The CDR3 nucleotides read TGTGCCTGGAGTGTCACGACATCGTCGAACACCGGGGAGCTGTTTTTT.

V and J are TRBV5-4 and TRBJ2-7, with unresolved D. V was shortened by 5 bases and J by 5 bases, with 26 bases between the two germline ends. This CDR3 is built from 17 residues. Looked up from germline, CDR1 is SGHNT and CDR2 is YYREEE (reference sequence). The CDR3: CASSLPGGLSPTNEQYF. CDR3 nucleotide sequence: TGTGCCAGCAGTTTACCCGGTGGTCTTTCCCCCACCAACGAGCAGTACTTC.

This clone has only a few counts. CDR3 bases: TGTGCCAGCAGCTTGTACGGGGGAGGGAATGAGCAGTTCTTC. Translated: CASSLYGGGNEQFF. J is TRBJ2-1 and V is TRBV11-2; TRBD2 aligns across 7 bases. The CDR3 covers 14 residues. V was clipped by 3 bases and J by 7 bases; unmatched bases: 6. CDR1 is SGHAT, CDR2 FQNNGV, per germline.

This clone appeared a single time. The chain carries TRBV5-1 and TRBJ1-1; D remains ambiguous. V was shortened by 1 base and J by 8 bases, with 21 bases between the two germline ends. Germline lookup yields CDR1 SGHRS and CDR2 YFSETQ. The CDR3 spans 16 residues. This CDR3 reads CASSLNRGSQNEEAFF. The CDR3 DNA reads TGCGCCAGCAGCTTGAATCGAGGCAGCCAAAACGAGGAAGCTTTCTTT. Drawing the rest from reference TRBV5-1 and TRBJ1-1, the complete variable domain is KAGVTQTPRYLIKTRGQQVTLSCSPISGHRSVSWYQQTPGQGLQFLFEYFSETQRNKGNFPGRFSGRQFSNSRSEMNVSTLELGDSALYLCASSLNRGSQNEEAFFGQGTRLTVV.

The chain employs TRBV2 and TRBJ1-2, with TRBD1 identical over 7 bases. Losses at the gene ends were 6 bases for V and 8 bases for J; bases not matched to a gene: 3. The CDR3 spans 11 residues. Looked up from germline, CDR1 is SNHLY and CDR2 is FYNNEI. Here the CDR3 reads CASRTGEGYTF. CDR3 bases: TGTGCCAGCAGAACAGGGGAAGGCTACACCTTC.

This chain joins TRBV19 and TRBJ2-1; weak D call: TRBD2 (6 bases). Germline CDR1 is LNHDA and CDR2 is SQIVND (reference sequence). Trimming left V 4 bases short and J 8 bases short, with 21 bases between. CDR3 length: 16 amino acids. CDR3 amino acids: CASSRTGTPGGDEQFF. CDR3 in DNA: TGTGCCAGTAGTAGGACCGGGACCCCCGGAGGGGATGAGCAGTTCTTC.

There are a few counts of this clone. The chain couples TRBV11-2 to TRBJ2-7, with D possibly matching TRBD2 (6 bases). This CDR3 is built from 14 residues. Trimming removed 0 bases at V and 6 bases at J, with 12 bases between. Germline values: CDR1 SGHAT, CDR2 FQNNGV. CDR3: CASSLEYRRGEQYF. CDR3 coding DNA: TGTGCCAGCAGCTTAGAGTACAGGCGGGGCGAGCAGTACTTC.